The rows below give T cell receptor beta chains drawn from one sample of a study of T cell repertoires in ileal Crohn's disease. Using immunoSEQ multiplex PCR, the repertoire was profiled, and TCRdb retains in-frame clones only, with some absent. The sample consists of 5,500 to 8,500 clones, less than 75% of them appearing once. Material: ileal tissue. These receptors originate from an adult with Crohn's disease. CDR3s include the opening cysteine and the closing phenylalanine or tryptophan. D genes are given only for firm matches. Only some rows state a clone size, as once, few, many or a class for expanded clones.

j_call | v_call | clone_size | cdr3_length | d_call | cdr3_aa | cdr3_nt
TRBJ2-7 | TRBV27 | few | 15 | TRBD2 | CASTNSGVRSYEQYF | TGTGCCAGCACCAACAGCGGGGTCCGGTCCTACGAGCAGTACTTC
TRBJ2-7 | TRBV18 | NA | 15 | NA | CASSPPETPAYEQYF | TGTGCCAGCTCACCACCGGAGACTCCCGCCTACGAGCAGTACTTC
TRBJ1-2 | TRBV5-1 | NA | 14 | TRBD1 | CASSLRQGARGYTF | TGCGCCAGCAGCTTGCGGCAGGGGGCGCGAGGCTACACCTTC
TRBJ1-1 | TRBV28 | NA | 15 | NA | CASSPGGRANTEAFF | TGTGCCAGCAGCCCGGGGGGCAGGGCGAACACTGAAGCTTTCTTT
TRBJ1-4 | TRBV7-9 | NA | 15 | TRBD1 | CASSPEGGTGEKLFF | TGTGCCAGCAGCCCCGAAGGGGGCACCGGAGAAAAACTGTTTTTT
TRBJ1-4 | TRBV5-1 | medium-sized | 14 | TRBD1 | CASREGTANEKLFF | TGCGCCAGCAGAGAAGGGACAGCTAATGAAAAACTGTTTTTT
TRBJ1-2 | TRBV5-4 | few | 14 | NA | CASSFYSLNYGYTF | TGTGCCAGCAGCTTCTACAGCCTTAACTATGGCTACACCTTC
TRBJ2-2 | TRBV5-1 | few | 12 | NA | CASSHSGGELFF | TGCGCCAGCAGCCACAGCGGGGGGGAGCTGTTTTTT
TRBJ1-6 | TRBV7-3 | NA | 14 | NA | CASSSGTTGSPLHF | TGTGCCAGCAGCTCCGGGACTACAGGTTCACCCCTCCACTTT
TRBJ2-3 | TRBV7-6 | NA | 15 | TRBD2 | CASSLSGGTTDTQYF | TGTGCCAGCAGCTTAAGCGGGGGGACTACAGATACGCAGTATTTT
TRBJ1-1 | TRBV7-6 | few | 14 | NA | CASSLSNGNTEAFF | TGTGCCAGCAGCTTATCCAACGGGAACACTGAAGCTTTCTTT
TRBJ2-3 | TRBV5-1 | few | 13 | NA | CASQVQGTDTQYF | TGCGCCAGCCAGGTTCAGGGCACAGATACGCAGTATTTT
TRBJ1-2 | TRBV18 | NA | 14 | NA | CASSPGTFNYGYTF | TGTGCCAGCTCACCCGGGACATTTAACTATGGCTACACCTTC
TRBJ1-2 | TRBV7-9 | NA | 13 | NA | CASSPDRDYGYTF | TGTGCCAGCAGCCCAGACAGAGACTATGGCTACACCTTC
TRBJ1-4 | TRBV9 | few | 12 | TRBD1 | CASSVQGGKLFF | TGTGCCAGCAGCGTGCAGGGGGGAAAACTGTTTTTT
TRBJ1-3 | TRBV19 | few | 15 | NA | CASSIVTSSGNTIYF | TGTGCCAGTAGTATAGTGACAAGCTCTGGAAACACCATATATTTT
TRBJ1-4 | TRBV19 | NA | 13 | TRBD1 | CASGTGLNEKLFF | TGTGCCAGCGGGACAGGTTTAAATGAAAAACTGTTTTTT
TRBJ1-1 | TRBV19 | NA | 14 | NA | CASSLWQAGGEAFF | TGTGCCAGTAGCCTTTGGCAGGCCGGGGGTGAAGCTTTCTTT
TRBJ2-7 | TRBV2 | NA | 13 | TRBD2 | CASNGGGAGEQYF | TGTGCCAGCAACGGCGGGGGGGCTGGCGAGCAGTACTTC
TRBJ1-2 | TRBV27 | NA | 14 | TRBD1 | CASSLDRANYGYTF | TGTGCCAGCAGTCTCGACAGGGCTAACTATGGCTACACCTTC
TRBJ1-2 | TRBV5-4 | NA | 13 | TRBD1 | CASGRTGDYGYTF | TGTGCCAGCGGGCGGACAGGGGACTATGGCTACACCTTC
TRBJ1-4 | TRBV30 | NA | 13 | NA | CAWSVYTKPGLFF | TGTGCCTGGAGCGTGTATACAAAGCCGGGGCTGTTTTTT
TRBJ2-2 | TRBV5-1 | once | 16 | TRBD2 | CASSLRGGPNTGELFF | TGCGCCAGCAGCCTCCGCGGGGGGCCCAACACCGGGGAGCTGTTTTTT
TRBJ2-7 | TRBV6-5 | NA | 13 | NA | CASSSLLAYEQYF | TGTGCCAGCAGTTCTTTACTTGCGTACGAGCAGTACTTC
TRBJ1-1 | TRBV7-9 | NA | 13 | NA | CASSSGWDTEAFF | TGTGCCAGCAGCTCAGGGTGGGACACTGAAGCTTTCTTT
TRBJ1-2 | TRBV14 | NA | 14 | NA | CASSQLTGNYGYTF | TGTGCCAGCAGCCAACTTACAGGGAACTATGGCTACACCTTC
TRBJ1-1 | TRBV30 | few | 19 | NA | CACPINHVSGRTGYSEAFF | TGTGCCTGCCCGATTAACCACGTCTCAGGGCGGACCGGGTATAGCGAAGCTTTCTTT
TRBJ2-7 | TRBV4-1 | NA | 16 | TRBD2 | CASSQTSGSSSYEQYF | TGCGCCAGCAGCCAAACTAGCGGGAGTAGCTCCTACGAGCAGTACTTC
TRBJ2-3 | TRBV4-1 | NA | 13 | NA | CASSQAGTDTQYF | TGCGCCAGCAGCCAAGCGGGCACAGATACGCAGTATTTT
TRBJ2-3 | TRBV10-2 | NA | 15 | NA | CASSVGGGATDTQYF | TGCGCCAGCAGTGTTGGAGGGGGCGCAACAGATACGCAGTATTTT
TRBJ2-1 | TRBV7-8 | NA | 17 | NA | CASSLDRGTVSYNEQFF | TGTGCCAGCAGCTTAGATAGGGGGACCGTATCCTACAATGAGCAGTTCTTC
TRBJ2-2 | TRBV6-1 | NA | 15 | TRBD2 | CASRHSGGASGELFF | TGTGCCAGCAGGCATAGCGGGGGGGCCTCCGGGGAGCTGTTTTTT
TRBJ2-6 | TRBV27 | NA | 18 | TRBD1 | CASSSRAGGPSGANVLTF | TGTGCCAGCAGTTCGCGCGCAGGGGGCCCATCTGGGGCCAACGTCCTGACTTTC
TRBJ2-3 | TRBV29-1 | NA | 14 | TRBD1 | CSVEGTGPADTQYF | TGCAGCGTTGAAGGGACAGGACCCGCAGATACGCAGTATTTT
TRBJ2-7 | TRBV19 | NA | 15 | NA | CASSIAQGGTYEQYF | TGTGCCAGTAGTATAGCGCAGGGGGGAACCTACGAGCAGTACTTC
TRBJ1-4 | TRBV18 | NA | 16 | NA | CASSPSTGPTNEKLFF | TGTGCCAGCTCACCATCAACAGGGCCAACTAATGAAAAACTGTTTTTT
TRBJ1-3 | TRBV6-5 | few | 16 | TRBD1 | CASSYADRGTGNTIYF | TGTGCCAGCAGTTACGCCGACAGGGGGACTGGAAACACCATATATTTT
TRBJ1-6 | TRBV5-6 | NA | 17 | NA | CASSLMTGALVNSPLHF | TGTGCCAGCAGCTTGATGACAGGAGCGCTAGTTAATTCACCCCTCCACTTT
TRBJ1-4 | TRBV4-2 | NA | 14 | TRBD1 | CASTQQTGAEKLFF | TGTGCCAGCACCCAACAGACAGGGGCGGAAAAACTGTTTTTT
TRBJ1-1 | TRBV6-5 | NA | 13 | NA | CASRGVPGTEAFF | TGTGCCAGCAGAGGAGTCCCGGGCACTGAAGCTTTCTTT
TRBJ2-3 | TRBV9 | NA | 14 | NA | CASSVAAGTDTQYF | TGTGCCAGCAGCGTAGCCGCGGGGACAGATACGCAGTATTTT
TRBJ1-3 | TRBV11-3 | NA | 15 | TRBD1 | CASSLDGTARDTIYF | TGTGCCAGCAGCTTAGACGGGACAGCTCGTGACACCATATATTTT
TRBJ1-2 | TRBV14 | few | 16 | NA | CASSQDRRDKDYGYTF | TGTGCCAGCAGCCAAGATCGACGGGATAAAGACTATGGCTACACCTTC
TRBJ1-6 | TRBV4-3 | NA | 17 | NA | CASSQGDRSRYNSPLHF | TGCGCCAGCAGCCAAGGAGACAGATCGAGATATAATTCACCCCTCCACTTT
TRBJ1-3 | TRBV5-4 | NA | 13 | NA | CASTSGLGDTIYF | TGTGCCAGCACCTCGGGCTTGGGAGACACCATATATTTT
TRBJ2-7 | TRBV4-1 | NA | 18 | TRBD2 | CASSHQPLTSGFSYEQYF | TGCGCCAGCAGCCATCAACCGCTTACTAGCGGGTTCTCCTACGAGCAGTACTTC
TRBJ1-2 | TRBV7-2 | once | 16 | NA | CASSLYRRGRYYGYTF | TGTGCCAGCAGCTTGTATCGGAGGGGCAGGTACTATGGCTACACCTTC
TRBJ2-5 | TRBV11-2 | NA | 14 | NA | CASSRGSTGETQYF | TGTGCCAGCAGTCGTGGGTCCACCGGGGAGACCCAGTACTTC
TRBJ1-1 | TRBV7-9 | NA | 14 | NA | CASSGRTRKTEAFF | TGTGCCAGCAGCGGGAGGACCCGGAAGACTGAAGCTTTCTTT
TRBJ1-1 | TRBV18 | NA | 14 | NA | CASSPTVANTEAFF | TGTGCCAGCTCACCAACAGTGGCTAACACTGAAGCTTTCTTT
TRBJ2-7 | TRBV10-1 | large | 14 | NA | CASSRDTSRDEQYF | TGCGCCAGCAGTCGAGACACCTCTCGCGACGAGCAGTACTTC
TRBJ2-3 | TRBV7-2 | NA | 16 | TRBD2 | CASSFTSGGSTDTQYF | TGTGCCAGCAGCTTTACTAGCGGGGGTAGCACAGATACGCAGTATTTT
TRBJ2-2 | TRBV6-4 | NA | 15 | TRBD1 | CASSEGTENTGELFF | TGTGCCAGCAGCGAGGGGACAGAGAACACCGGGGAGCTGTTTTTT
TRBJ1-3 | TRBV15 | few | 15 | TRBD1 | CATSGYRGTGNTIYF | TGTGCCACCAGCGGATATCGCGGGACAGGGAACACCATATATTTT